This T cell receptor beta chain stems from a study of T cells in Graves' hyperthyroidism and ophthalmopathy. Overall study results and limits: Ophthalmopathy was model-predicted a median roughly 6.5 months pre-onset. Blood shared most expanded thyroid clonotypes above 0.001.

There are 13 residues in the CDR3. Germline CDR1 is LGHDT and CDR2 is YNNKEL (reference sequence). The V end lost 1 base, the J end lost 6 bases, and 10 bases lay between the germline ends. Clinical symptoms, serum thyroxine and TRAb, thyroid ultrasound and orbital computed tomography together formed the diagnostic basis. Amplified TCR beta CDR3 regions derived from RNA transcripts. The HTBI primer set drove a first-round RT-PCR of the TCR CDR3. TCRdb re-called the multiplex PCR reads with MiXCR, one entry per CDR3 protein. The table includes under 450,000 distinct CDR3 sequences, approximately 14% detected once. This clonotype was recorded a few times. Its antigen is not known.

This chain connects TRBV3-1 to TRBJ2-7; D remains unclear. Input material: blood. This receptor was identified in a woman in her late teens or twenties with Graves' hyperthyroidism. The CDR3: CASSQVDLSEQYF. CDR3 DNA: TGTGCCAGCAGCCAAGTGGATCTCAGCGAGCAGTACTTC.